Below, one T cell receptor beta chain is given with its context. The isolated RNA, all of it, was reverse transcribed, so expressed TCRB transcripts were what got sequenced. Naive, central memory and regulatory T cell samples averaged roughly 3.5 million immunoSEQ reads each. Sequenced by immunoSEQ multiplex PCR; TCRdb stores in-frame clones only, minus some. The profile shows a few hundred thousand clones, about 25% of them singletons. CDR3 length: 14 residues. Trimming shortened V by 4 bases and J by 5 bases, and 16 bases separated the two germline ends. In germline, CDR1 is SGHRS, CDR2 YFSETQ. The data were obtained in a study of beta chain features in type 1 diabetes.

This receptor was identified in a man aged 25 to 40 in good health. The sequenced sample was central memory CD4+ T cells from blood. This chain joins TRBV5-1 and TRBJ2-7; perhaps TRBD1 as D (6 bases). CDR3 sequence (DNA): TGCGCCAGCAGCCCCGGGACACTCCCGCACGAGCAGTACTTC. Its protein is CASSPGTLPHEQYF.